This T cell receptor beta chain was obtained from a study of CD8 T cells in ankylosing spondylitis. Study-level points and caveats: A subset of motif variants has previously been described in the synovial fluid and blood of reactive arthritis.

This clonotype came up many times. Its specificity is not known. V lost 8 bases and J 4 bases, leaving 14 bases between the germline ends. This CDR3 is 14 amino acids long. Construction of TCR beta libraries was performed using quantitative 5'-RACE with molecular barcodes. TCRdb redid the calling of the 5' RACE reads with MiXCR, one entry per CDR3 protein. The data hold 200,000 or so distinct CDR3 sequences, with approximately 12% observed a single time. The V gene is TRBV12-3 or TRBV12-4, the J gene TRBJ2-2; no reliable D call. Specimen: blood, either unsorted or a sorted T cell fraction (not recorded which). The origin of this receptor is a female donor with ankylosing spondylitis or in good health (not recorded which). The CDR3 region has the DNA TGTGCCAGCGTGGGGTCGAGTTTCACCGGGGAGCTGTTTTTT. This translates into CASVGSSFTGELFF.